This TCR beta chain was identified during a study of beta chain features in type 1 diabetes. Broader study findings: A greater similarity of naive, central memory and Treg TCRB repertoires was seen among patients than among healthy donors. Highly expressing activated T cells could be over-counted with a cDNA template. Researchers report that Type 1 diabetes patients had moderately but significantly shorter TCRB CDR3s across all four CD4+ subsets.

Expressed TCRB transcripts were sequenced because the isolated RNA had all been reverse transcribed beforehand. Produced via immunoSEQ multiplex PCR; TCRdb's table is partial and in-frame only. The sample has around 140,000 clones, around 9% seen once. Only a few counts were recorded for this clone. Antigen: not known. The V end was cut by 1 base, the J end by 4 bases, with 10 bases between. This CDR3 is built from 14 residues. Germline V gene lookup returns CDR1 SGHTA and CDR2 FQGNSA. This sequence was found in a man aged 30-40 years with type 1 diabetes. Sequenced: central memory CD4+ T cells from blood. The chain joins TRBV7-2 to TRBJ2-5; D uncertain. The CDR3 bases are TGTGCCAGCAGCTTAGTAGAGGCGAGAGAGACCCAGTACTTC. Its translation: CASSLVEARETQYF.